This T cell receptor (beta chain) was obtained from a study of blood T cell repertoires in COVID-19. Study in general: From the United States, Italy and Spain came samples of acute and convalescent COVID-19.

Recruits, aged about 18 to 95 years, lived in 20 to 30 US areas. Donors in Cohort 3 counted as recovered after two negative PCRs, clearance, or symptom resolution. The CDR3 has 16 residues. V was pared by 0 bases and J by 4 bases, with 10 bases between. Germline V gene lookup returns CDR1 LNHDA and CDR2 SQIVND (reference sequence). Original processing methods: From reference gene primer amplification, estimates of nucleated cell counts were derived. Assay used: immunoSEQ multiplex PCR; TCRdb lists only in-frame clones, some missing. That table gives V, J and clone size, and the DNA gave D and trimming. The table lists 100,000 to 150,000 clones, roughly 84% of them singletons.

The clonotype was recovered from a woman aged 30 to 39 who had recovered from COVID-19. The sample comprised PBMCs or T cells enriched from blood (not recorded which). The rearrangement joins TRBV19 to TRBJ2-6, with D possibly TRBD2 on 6 matching bases. The CDR3 DNA follows: TGTGCCAGTAGTATAGATGGAGGGTCCGGGGCCAACGTCCTGACTTTC. Translating gives CASSIDGGSGANVLTF.